This T cell receptor (beta chain) was documented in a study of T cell changes during pregnancy in multiple sclerosis. V lost 6 bases and J 4 bases, leaving 19 bases between the germline ends. Germline V lookup: CDR1 LNHNV, CDR2 YYDKDF (reference sequence). This CDR3 is 16 amino acids long. The repertoire was sequenced with immunoSEQ multiplex PCR; TCRdb's copy has only in-frame clones and lacks some. The data show fewer than 30,000 clones, more than 75% seen once. The TCR originated in a female donor in good health, enrolled as a control in a pregnancy study. The chain links TRBV15 to TRBJ1-5; D uncertain. Sequences were derived from CD8+ T cells from peripheral blood mononuclear cells, sampled in the third trimester of pregnancy. CDR3 nucleotides: TGTGCCACCAGGATTACGAGACACCGGATGAATCAGCCCCAGCATTTT. Translating it yields CATRITRHRMNQPQHF.